This TCR beta chain is from a study of blood T cell repertoires in COVID-19. Whole-study context: The analysed material was cDNA or gDNA that came from T cells, B-cell-depleted T cells, or PBMCs.

Repertoires were generated with immunoSEQ multiplex PCR, while TCRdb's copy carries only in-frame clones and drops some. In the table there are over 200,000 clones, roughly 80% of which are singletons. Individuals aged about 18 to 100 years were recruited from about two dozen US areas. Self-reported history from a screening survey and questionnaire set each donor's cohort. In Cohort 3, a recovered donor had either two negative PCRs, clearance, or symptom resolution. V was cut by 0 bases and J by 2 bases, with 10 bases left in between. The CDR3 length is 15 residues. Germline loops: CDR1 LGHNA, CDR2 YSLEER.

The genes are TRBV4-3 and TRBJ1-2; D remains unclear. The sample comprised PBMCs or T cells enriched from blood (not recorded which). This sequence was found in a man aged 55 to 70 who had recovered from COVID-19. The CDR3 sequence is CASSQEDTGNYGYTF. The CDR3 DNA reads as TGCGCCAGCAGCCAAGAAGATACCGGGAACTATGGCTACACCTTC.